This TCR beta chain was recorded in a study of blood T cell repertoires in COVID-19. Study details: The origin of the acute and convalescent COVID-19 samples was the United States, Italy and Spain. T cells, B-cell-depleted T cells, or PBMCs provided the cDNA or gDNA that served as material.

As processed by the authors: Quantification of nucleated cells was approximated via reference gene primer amplification. Assay used: immunoSEQ multiplex PCR; TCRdb lists only in-frame clones, some missing. The DNA was the basis for D and trimming; V, J and clone size are from that table. The profile shows 150,000 to 200,000 clones, over 80% of them singletons. Seattle researchers signed up patients amid active infection and tracked them longitudinally. This clone was detected only once. The V end was cut by 2 bases, the J end by 0 bases, with 8 bases between. Germline CDR1 MNHEY, CDR2 SVGAGI. The CDR3 is 16 amino acids.

The chain carries TRBV6-5 and TRBJ1-6; the D is unclear. Input material: peripheral blood. The receptor was isolated from a woman aged 40 to 50 with COVID-19, enrolled during active disease. In DNA form, the CDR3 reads TGTGCCAGCAGTTACGATGGGCCCTCCTATAATTCACCCCTCCACTTT. Amino acids: CASSYDGPSYNSPLHF.